A selection of T cell receptor beta chains follows, all from one sample in a study of cytomegalovirus exposure and HLA in healthy donors. The method was immunoSEQ multiplex PCR; TCRdb's version includes in-frame clones alone and lacks a portion of them. The data show around 130,000 clones, approximately 80% seen once. Specimen: PBMCs. These receptors were collected from a woman between 40 and 50 years old in good health and CMV-seropositive. The CDR3 runs from the conserved cysteine through the conserved F or W. The D gene is left open where the match is weak. Clone size is shown for a subset of rows, as once, few, many or a class of expanded clone.

J,D,size,V,CDR3
TRBJ1-4,TRBD1,NA,TRBV25-1,CASRTGGRKEKLFF
TRBJ1-1,TRBD1,NA,TRBV10-3,CAISGPGQKNTEAFF
TRBJ2-7,TRBD1,NA,TRBV19,CASSIGPGQGEDEQYF
TRBJ1-1,NA,NA,TRBV4-1,CASAKQGNTEAFF
TRBJ1-2,NA,NA,TRBV5-1,CASSLDTGLNYGYTF
TRBJ1-4,NA,NA,TRBV9,CASSVSRENEKLFF
TRBJ2-2,TRBD2,NA,TRBV15,CATSREGPGGTGELFF
TRBJ2-1,TRBD2,few,TRBV2,CASSESRAGAYNEQFF
TRBJ1-2,NA,once,TRBV28,CASSSRAGQVYGYTF
TRBJ2-6,TRBD1,once,TRBV10-2,CASRGQERSSGANVLTF
TRBJ2-2,NA,NA,TRBV4-3,CASSQAPGYANTGELFF
TRBJ1-2,TRBD1,NA,TRBV19,CASRHGDRESGYTF
TRBJ2-3,NA,once,TRBV2,CAIPQGTSTDTQYF
TRBJ1-3,TRBD1,NA,TRBV18,CASSPGQVTSGNTIYF
TRBJ1-5,TRBD1,once,TRBV27,CASRQTGDNQPQHF
TRBJ2-3,TRBD1,NA,TRBV10-3,CAISRTGPTDTQYF
TRBJ2-7,NA,NA,TRBV11-2,CASSSHTQRGSRQYF
TRBJ1-1,NA,NA,TRBV27,CASSLERGRTEAFF
TRBJ2-2,NA,NA,TRBV9,CASSPPSAGTGELFF
TRBJ1-4,NA,NA,TRBV19,CASSILEKLFF
TRBJ2-1,TRBD2,NA,TRBV7-3,CASSRESGGVGPEQFF
TRBJ2-1,NA,NA,TRBV19,CASSPDGDSYNEQFF
TRBJ2-7,NA,NA,TRBV19,CASSMMGRPDEQYF
TRBJ2-7,NA,NA,TRBV11-2,CASSLVGQGYEQYF
TRBJ2-5,NA,NA,TRBV5-1,CASSPSGGQETQYF
TRBJ2-2,NA,NA,TRBV19,CASSIASGNTGELFF
TRBJ2-7,TRBD1,NA,TRBV9,CASSESGTGDEQYF
TRBJ1-1,TRBD1,NA,TRBV6-5,CASGGRGPTDTEAFF
TRBJ1-2,TRBD1,NA,TRBV9,CASSVGAGGLYGYTF
TRBJ1-4,TRBD1,NA,TRBV7-6,CASRDRATNEKLFF
NA,TRBD1,NA,TRBV28,CANLPGQSIYEQYF
TRBJ1-6,TRBD1,NA,TRBV6-6,CATRQGINSPLHF
TRBJ2-1,TRBD2,NA,TRBV28,CASSPRLTSGPYNEQFF
TRBJ2-1,TRBD2,NA,TRBV5-1,CASSRLAGVFYNEQFF
TRBJ2-5,NA,NA,TRBV11-2,CASSLIPVGETQYF
TRBJ1-3,NA,NA,TRBV6-6,CASSYGRGLTDTIYF
TRBJ1-2,TRBD1,NA,TRBV7-3,CASSFDRGLNRGYTF